This T cell receptor (beta chain) was captured by sequencing in a study of cytotoxic CD8 clonotypes in ibrutinib-treated CLL listed by TCRdb under 2021. At the level of the whole study: The cohort was composed of some twelve relapsed/refractory and about 15 treatment-naive patients; IGHV unmutated status was identified in roughly 18 patients. Responses were partial in about 25 patients and complete in 2; after median 68 months follow-up, some 14 stayed in remission and about 12 progressed. The response samples were drawn at a median of 12 months into treatment, with a range of roughly 6 to 36 months. On average, each sample had 255,043 productive templates and 96,000 or so productive rearrangements. Of the roughly 86 participants in the trial, approximately 26 had longitudinal samples available. Cryopreserved peripheral blood mononuclear cells were obtained prior to treatment, at the time of response, and at either disease progression or sustained remission. Every sample from remission and from progressive disease was obtained while the patients were still on ibrutinib. Study-wide findings and limitations: Public clonotypes were rare and either shrank or stayed stable during treatment, and the rise in clonality at ibrutinib response reflected expansion of private clonotypes. Sustained-remission and progressing patients did not have matched sampling times, and lymph node repertoires were not examined. At ibrutinib response clonality went up, during sustained remission it held steady, and at progression it dropped back toward baseline. At baseline, clonality was higher than in age-matched healthy donors and showed a strong correlation with circulating CD8+ T-cell counts.

Each clonotype received, on average, roughly 9.6x coverage in deep resolution sequencing performed on a MiSeq, where the target depth lay between 1 in 1 million and 1 in 200,000 T cells. The immunoSEQ hsTCRB Kit was used to generate the TCR beta libraries. Regarding the original processing steps: Data were analyzed with ImmunoSEQ Data Assistant and ImmunoSEQ Analyzer, with V, D and J genes assigned per IMGT definitions. Clonality was computed as one minus normalized Shannon entropy of productive rearrangement frequencies, ranging from 0 to 1. Only overrepresented clonotypes making up at least 0.05% of the repertoire of each patient were included in the public clonotype analysis. Repertoires from some twelve age-matched healthy donors in immuneACCESS were used as clonality controls. In TCRdb, the immuneACCESS table is reduced to in-frame sequences with V and J assigned. These tables do not hold every clone; where another copy was compared, an unresolved V gene accounts for under half, and the others remain unexplained. That table furnishes V, J and clone size, whereas the DNA furnished D and trimming. The sample yields about 160,000 clones; more than 80% were counted once. Less than 6% of the sample is in the top ten clones.

The time point label, as the study defines it: around 25 months on ibrutinib. For TCR beta library preparation, 1.5 to 2 micrograms of genomic DNA was extracted from cryopreserved PBMCs. Longitudinal blood samples from CLL patients receiving ibrutinib monotherapy were subjected to high-throughput TCR beta sequencing. The patients took part in an open-label, single-center phase 2 trial of ibrutinib monotherapy. Turning to this clone: Its cognate antigen has yet to be identified. No much larger clonotype is one base removed from it; base qualities were not supplied.

The sequences come from PBMCs, collected after 24 months of ibrutinib treatment. The sequence derives from a human donor with chronic lymphocytic leukemia.

The CDR3 protein sequence reads: CASSAQDRGTGAQYF. At the DNA level, the sequence is TGTGCCAGCAGCGCTCAGGACAGGGGGACGGGGGCCCAGTACTTC. The chain is encoded by TRBV6-1 joined to TRBJ2-5, with 10 bases matching TRBD1. In the germline V gene, CDR1 corresponds to MNHNS and CDR2 to SASEGT. V has 6 bases trimmed and J has 9 bases trimmed; junction bases matching no gene number 13. Taken from cysteine to phenylalanine, the CDR3 has 15 residues. Of the read, only the CDR3 DNA is kept; its 45 bases are in frame from base 1.